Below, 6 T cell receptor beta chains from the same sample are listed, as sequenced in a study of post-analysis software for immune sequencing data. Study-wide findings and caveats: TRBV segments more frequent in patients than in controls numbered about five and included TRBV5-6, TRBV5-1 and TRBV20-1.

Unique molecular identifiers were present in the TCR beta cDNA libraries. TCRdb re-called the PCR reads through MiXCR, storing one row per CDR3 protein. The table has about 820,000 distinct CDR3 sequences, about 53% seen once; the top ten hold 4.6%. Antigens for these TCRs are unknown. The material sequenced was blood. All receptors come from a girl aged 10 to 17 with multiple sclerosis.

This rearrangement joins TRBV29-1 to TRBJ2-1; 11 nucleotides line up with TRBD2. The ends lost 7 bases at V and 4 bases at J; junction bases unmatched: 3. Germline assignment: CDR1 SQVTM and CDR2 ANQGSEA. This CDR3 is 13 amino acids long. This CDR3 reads CSGGTSGYNEQFF. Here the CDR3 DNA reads TGCAGCGGTGGGACTAGCGGTTACAATGAGCAGTTCTTC.

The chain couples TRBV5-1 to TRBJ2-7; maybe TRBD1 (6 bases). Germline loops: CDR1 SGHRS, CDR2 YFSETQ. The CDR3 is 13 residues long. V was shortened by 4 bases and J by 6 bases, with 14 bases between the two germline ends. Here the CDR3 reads CASSRQENCEQYF. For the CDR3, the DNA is TGCGCCAGCAGCAGACAGGAAAACTGCGAGCAGTACTTC.

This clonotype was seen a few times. CDR3 region: CSVENQGVDTQYF. Written as DNA, the CDR3 is TGCAGCGTTGAGAATCAGGGAGTAGATACGCAGTATTTT. The chain couples TRBV29-1 to TRBJ2-3; either TRBD1 or TRBD2 may supply D (5 bases each). The CDR3 is 13 amino acids. Per germline, CDR1 SQVTM and CDR2 ANQGSEA. Trimming removed 3 bases at V and 5 bases at J, with 12 bases between.

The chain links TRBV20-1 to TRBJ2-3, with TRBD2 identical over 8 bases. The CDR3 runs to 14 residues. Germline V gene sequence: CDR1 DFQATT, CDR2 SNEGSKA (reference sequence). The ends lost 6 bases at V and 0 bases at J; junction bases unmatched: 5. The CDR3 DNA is TGCAGTGCGTCCGGGACTAGAAGCACAGATACGCAGTATTTT. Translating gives CSASGTRSTDTQYF.

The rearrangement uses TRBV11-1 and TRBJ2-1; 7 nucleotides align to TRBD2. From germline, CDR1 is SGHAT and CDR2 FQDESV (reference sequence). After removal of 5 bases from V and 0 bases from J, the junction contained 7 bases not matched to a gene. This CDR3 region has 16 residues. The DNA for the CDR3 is TGTGCCAGCAGCCTAGGGACTATCAGCTCCTACAATGAGCAGTTCTTC. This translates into CASSLGTISSYNEQFF.

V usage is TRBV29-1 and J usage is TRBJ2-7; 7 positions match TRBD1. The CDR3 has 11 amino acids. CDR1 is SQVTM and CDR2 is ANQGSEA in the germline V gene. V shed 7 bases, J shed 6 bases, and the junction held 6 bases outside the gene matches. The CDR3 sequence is CSAGQAGEQYF. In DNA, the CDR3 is TGCAGCGCCGGACAGGCTGGCGAGCAGTACTTC.